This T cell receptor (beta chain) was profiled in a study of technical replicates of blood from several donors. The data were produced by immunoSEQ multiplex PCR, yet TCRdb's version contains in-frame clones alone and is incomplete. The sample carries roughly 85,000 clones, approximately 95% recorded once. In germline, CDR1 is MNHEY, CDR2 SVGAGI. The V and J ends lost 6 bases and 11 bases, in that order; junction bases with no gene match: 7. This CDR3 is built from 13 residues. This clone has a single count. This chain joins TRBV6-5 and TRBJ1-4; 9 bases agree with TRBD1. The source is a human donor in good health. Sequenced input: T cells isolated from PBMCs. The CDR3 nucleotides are TGTGCCAGCAGCTGGGACAGGGAGGGGAAACTGTTTTTT. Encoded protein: CASSWDREGKLFF.